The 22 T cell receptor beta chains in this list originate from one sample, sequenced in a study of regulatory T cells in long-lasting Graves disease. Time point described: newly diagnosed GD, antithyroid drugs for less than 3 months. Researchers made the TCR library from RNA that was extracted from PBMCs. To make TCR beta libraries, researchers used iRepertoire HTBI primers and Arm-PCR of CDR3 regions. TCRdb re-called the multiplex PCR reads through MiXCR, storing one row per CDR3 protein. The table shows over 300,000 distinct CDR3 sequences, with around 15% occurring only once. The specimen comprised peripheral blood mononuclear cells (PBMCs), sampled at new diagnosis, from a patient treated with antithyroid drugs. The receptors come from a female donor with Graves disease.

The CDR3 protein is CSVSGTGNEKLFF. CDR3 nucleotide sequence: TGCAGCGTCAGCGGGACAGGGAATGAAAAACTGTTTTTT. This chain uses TRBV29-1 with TRBJ1-4; 9 nucleotides align to TRBD1. Trimming cost V 6 bases and J 5 bases; bases outside gene matches: 4. CDR1 and CDR2 (germline): SQVTM, ANQGSEA. This CDR3 is built from 13 residues.

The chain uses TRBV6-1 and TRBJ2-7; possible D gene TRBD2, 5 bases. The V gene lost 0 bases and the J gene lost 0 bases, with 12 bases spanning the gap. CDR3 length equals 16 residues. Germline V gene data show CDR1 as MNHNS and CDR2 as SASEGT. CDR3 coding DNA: TGTGCCAGCAGTGAAGCAGGCCGGGGAAACTCCTACGAGCAGTACTTC. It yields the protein CASSEAGRGNSYEQYF.

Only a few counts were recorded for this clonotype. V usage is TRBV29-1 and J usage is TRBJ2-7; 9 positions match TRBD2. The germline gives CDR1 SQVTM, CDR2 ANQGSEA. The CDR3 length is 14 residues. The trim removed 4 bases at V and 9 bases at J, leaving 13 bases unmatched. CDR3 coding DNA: TGCAGCGTTGGTTACAGGCGGGAGGGCCCTGGGCAGTACTTC. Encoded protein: CSVGYRREGPGQYF.

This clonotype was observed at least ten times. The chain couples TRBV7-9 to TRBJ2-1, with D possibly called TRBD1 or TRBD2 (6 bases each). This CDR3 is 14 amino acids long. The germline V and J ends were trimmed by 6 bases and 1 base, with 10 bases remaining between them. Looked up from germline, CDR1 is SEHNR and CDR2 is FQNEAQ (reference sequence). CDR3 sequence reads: CASRGGRSYNEQFF. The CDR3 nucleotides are TGTGCCAGCAGGGGGGGCCGATCCTACAATGAGCAGTTCTTC.

CDR3: CSASDSGGELFF. The CDR3 nucleotides are TGCAGTGCTAGCGACAGTGGCGGGGAGCTGTTTTTT. The chain links TRBV20-1 to TRBJ2-2, with D perhaps matching TRBD1 (5 bases). The V gene lost 3 bases and the J gene lost 7 bases, with 9 bases spanning the gap. This CDR3 spans 12 amino acids. In germline, CDR1 is DFQATT, CDR2 SNEGSKA (reference sequence).

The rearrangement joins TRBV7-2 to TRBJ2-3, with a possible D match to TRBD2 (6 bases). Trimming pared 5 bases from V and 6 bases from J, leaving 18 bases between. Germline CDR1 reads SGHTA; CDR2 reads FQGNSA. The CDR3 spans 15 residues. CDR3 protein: CASSPPGEWADTQYF. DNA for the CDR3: TGTGCCAGCAGCCCTCCGGGGGAGTGGGCGGATACGCAGTATTTT.

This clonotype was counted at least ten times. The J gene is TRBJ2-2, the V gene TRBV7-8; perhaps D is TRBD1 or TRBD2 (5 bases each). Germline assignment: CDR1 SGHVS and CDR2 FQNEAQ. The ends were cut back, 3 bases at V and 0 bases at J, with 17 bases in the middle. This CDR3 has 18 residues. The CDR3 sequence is CASSFYPLQGANTGELFF. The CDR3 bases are TGTGCCAGCAGCTTCTACCCCCTTCAGGGAGCGAACACCGGGGAGCTGTTTTTT.

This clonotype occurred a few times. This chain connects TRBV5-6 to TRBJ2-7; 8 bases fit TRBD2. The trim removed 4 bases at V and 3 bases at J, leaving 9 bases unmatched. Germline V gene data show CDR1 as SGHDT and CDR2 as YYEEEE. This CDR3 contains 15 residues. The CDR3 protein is CASSILDSGGYEQYF. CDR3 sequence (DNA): TGTGCCAGCAGCATCCTGGACAGCGGGGGCTACGAGCAGTACTTC.

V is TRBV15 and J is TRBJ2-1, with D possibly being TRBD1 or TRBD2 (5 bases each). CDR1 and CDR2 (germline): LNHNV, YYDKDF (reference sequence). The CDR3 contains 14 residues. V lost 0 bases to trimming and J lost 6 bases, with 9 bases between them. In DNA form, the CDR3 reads TGTGCCACCAGCAGAGAGGGACCACTCAATGAGCAGTTCTTC. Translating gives CATSREGPLNEQFF.

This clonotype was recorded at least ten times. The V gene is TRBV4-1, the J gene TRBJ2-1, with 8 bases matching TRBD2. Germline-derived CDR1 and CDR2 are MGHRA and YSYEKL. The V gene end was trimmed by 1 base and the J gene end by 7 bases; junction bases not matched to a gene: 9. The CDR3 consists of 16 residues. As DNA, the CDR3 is TGCGCCAGCAGCCAAGGCGTAGTAGCGGGACGGAATGAGCAGTTCTTC. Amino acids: CASSQGVVAGRNEQFF.

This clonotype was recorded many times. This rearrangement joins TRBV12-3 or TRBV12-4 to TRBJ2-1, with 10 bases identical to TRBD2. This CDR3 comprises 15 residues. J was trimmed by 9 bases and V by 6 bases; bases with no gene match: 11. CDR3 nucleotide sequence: TGTGCCAGCAGCCCTACTAGCGGGATCTCTCCTGAGCAGTTCTTC. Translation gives CASSPTSGISPEQFF.

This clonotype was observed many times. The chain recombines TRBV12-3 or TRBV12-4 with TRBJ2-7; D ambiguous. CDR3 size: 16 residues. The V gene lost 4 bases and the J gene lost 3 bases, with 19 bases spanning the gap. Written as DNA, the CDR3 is TGTGCCAGCAGTTCCTTCACAGAGTCATCTCGCTACGAGCAGTACTTC. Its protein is CASSSFTESSRYEQYF.

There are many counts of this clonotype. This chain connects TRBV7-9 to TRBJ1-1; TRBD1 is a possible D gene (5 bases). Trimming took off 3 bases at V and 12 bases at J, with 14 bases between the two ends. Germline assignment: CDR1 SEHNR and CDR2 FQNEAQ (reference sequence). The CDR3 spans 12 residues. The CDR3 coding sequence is TGTGCCAGCAGCTTTATGACAGAAGAATCTTTCTTT. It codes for CASSFMTEESFF.

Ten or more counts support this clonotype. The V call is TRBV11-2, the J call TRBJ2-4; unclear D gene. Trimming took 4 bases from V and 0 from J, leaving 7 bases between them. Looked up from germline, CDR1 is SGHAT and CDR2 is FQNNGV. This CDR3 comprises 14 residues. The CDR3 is CASSSLRAKNIQYF. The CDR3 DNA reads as TGTGCCAGCAGCTCTCTCAGAGCCAAAAACATTCAGTACTTC.

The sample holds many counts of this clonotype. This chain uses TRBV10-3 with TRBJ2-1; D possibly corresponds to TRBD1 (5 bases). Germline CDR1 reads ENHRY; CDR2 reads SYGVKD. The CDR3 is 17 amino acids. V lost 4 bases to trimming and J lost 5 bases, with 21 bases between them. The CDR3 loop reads CAISVNHPRQRNNEQFF. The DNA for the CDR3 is TGTGCCATCAGTGTCAACCACCCGAGACAGAGGAACAATGAGCAGTTCTTC.

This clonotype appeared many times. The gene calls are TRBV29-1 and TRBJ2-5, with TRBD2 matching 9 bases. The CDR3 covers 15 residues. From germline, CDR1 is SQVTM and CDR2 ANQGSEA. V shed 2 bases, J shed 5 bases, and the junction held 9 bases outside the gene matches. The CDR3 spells CSVEWLAGTEETQYF. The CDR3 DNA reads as TGCAGCGTTGAATGGCTAGCGGGAACGGAGGAGACCCAGTACTTC.

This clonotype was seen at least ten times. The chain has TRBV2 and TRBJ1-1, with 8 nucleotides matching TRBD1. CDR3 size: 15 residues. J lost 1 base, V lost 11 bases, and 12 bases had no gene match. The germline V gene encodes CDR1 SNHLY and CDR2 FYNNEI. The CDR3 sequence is CASQGQALGNTEAFF. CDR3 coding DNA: TGTGCCTCACAGGGACAGGCCTTGGGGAACACTGAAGCTTTCTTT.

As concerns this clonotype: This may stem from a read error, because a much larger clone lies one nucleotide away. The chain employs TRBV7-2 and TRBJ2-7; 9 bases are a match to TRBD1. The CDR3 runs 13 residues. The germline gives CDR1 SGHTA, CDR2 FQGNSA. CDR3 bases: TGTGCCAGCGGGACAGGGTATTCGAACGAGCGGTACTTC. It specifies CASGTGYSNERYF. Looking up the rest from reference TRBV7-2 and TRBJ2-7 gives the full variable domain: GAGVSQSPSNKVTEKGKDVELRCDPISGHTALYWYRQSLGQGLEFLIYFQGNSAPDKSGLPSDRFSAERTGGSVSTLTIQRTQQEDSAVYLCASGTGYSNERYFGPGTRLTVT.

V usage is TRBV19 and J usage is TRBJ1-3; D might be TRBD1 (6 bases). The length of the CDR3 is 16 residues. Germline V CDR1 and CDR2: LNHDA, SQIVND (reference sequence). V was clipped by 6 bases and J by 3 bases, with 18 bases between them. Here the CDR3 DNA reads TGTGCCAGTAGCCAATCCGGGACAACTCGTGGAAACACCATATATTTT. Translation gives CASSQSGTTRGNTIYF. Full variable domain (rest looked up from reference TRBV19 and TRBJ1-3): DGGITQSPKYLFRKEGQNVTLSCEQNLNHDAMYWYRQDPGQGLRLIYYSQIVNDFQKGDIAEGYSVSREKKESFPLTVTSAQKNPTAFYLCASSQSGTTRGNTIYFGEGSWLTVV.

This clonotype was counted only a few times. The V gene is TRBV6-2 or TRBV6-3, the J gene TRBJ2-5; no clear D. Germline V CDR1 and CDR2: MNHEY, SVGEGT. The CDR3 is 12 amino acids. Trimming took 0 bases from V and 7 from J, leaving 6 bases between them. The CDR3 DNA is TGTGCCAGCAGTTACTCGACGGTGACCCAGTACTTC. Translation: CASSYSTVTQYF.

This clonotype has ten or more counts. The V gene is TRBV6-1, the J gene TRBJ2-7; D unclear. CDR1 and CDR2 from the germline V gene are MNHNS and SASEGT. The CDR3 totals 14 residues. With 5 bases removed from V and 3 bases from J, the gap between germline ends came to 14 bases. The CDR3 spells CASSNPGSDYEQYF. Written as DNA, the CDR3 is TGTGCCAGCAGTAACCCCGGGTCGGACTACGAGCAGTACTTC.

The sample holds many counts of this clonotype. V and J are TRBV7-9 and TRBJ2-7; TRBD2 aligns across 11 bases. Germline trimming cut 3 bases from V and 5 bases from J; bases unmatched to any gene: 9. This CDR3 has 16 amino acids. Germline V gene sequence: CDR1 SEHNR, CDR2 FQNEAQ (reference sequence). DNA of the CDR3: TGTGCCAGCAGCTTGCGAGGTGCTAGCGGGGGGCACGAGCAGTACTTC. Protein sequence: CASSLRGASGGHEQYF.